This section outlines one T cell receptor beta chain sequence together with its context. Its antigen remains unidentified. Base qualities are not at hand, and no much larger clone is one base apart. The data stem from a study of blood T cell repertoires in COVID-19 (dated by TCRdb to about 2020). Study-level background: Samples from collaborators originated in the United States, Italy and Spain and spanned both the acute and convalescent phases of COVID-19. Where available, HLA class I and class II types were taken from metadata supplied by the sample provider and were not determined by assay-based typing. Deeply sampled blood TCRbeta repertoires from subjects exposed to, actively infected with, or recovered from COVID-19 were included in the dataset. The repertoires were released in a freely available public database intended as a resource for research on the immune response to SARS-CoV-2. The samples were drawn from two sources: the first 160 participants of the ongoing ImmuneRACE study, and fewer than 1,500 subjects contributed by 6 global collaborators. The material from the prospective study consisted of cDNA or gDNA derived from T cells, B-cell-depleted T cells, or PBMCs. A de-identified subject ID, COVID-19 status, age in years and sex were almost always included in the sample metadata.

Findings and caveats that apply to the study as a whole: The quantity of clinical and demographic metadata differed by source and by participant and was supplied without curation.

Collaborating institutions collected whole blood in K2EDTA tubes following their own protocols. For TCRbeta analysis, collaborator samples were shipped as frozen whole blood, as isolated PBMCs, or as DNA extracted from either sample type. TCRbeta CDR3 regions were amplified from genomic DNA using the immunoSEQ Assay, a bias-controlled multiplex PCR. The study's processing was this. Nucleated cell counts per sample were estimated from amplification of reference gene primers within the assay. Sequence reads were collapsed and filtered to measure the absolute abundance of every unique TCRbeta CDR3 rearrangement. Productive Simpson clonality was computed per sample as the square root of Simpson's diversity index over productive rearrangements. What TCRdb holds here is the immuneACCESS table cut down to in-frame rearrangements. Part of the clones is not present; checked against another copy, under half of the missing clones reflect an unresolved V gene, and the others are unexplained. For V, J and clone size, that table is used; D and trimming come from the DNA. The sample table lists approximately 150,000 clones, around 85% of them with a count of one. The ten largest clones add up to approximately 4% of the sample.

The CDR3 goes from the cysteine to the phenylalanine over 14 residues. Only the CDR3 DNA is retained, 42 bases long and in frame from the first base. The V gene is TRBV21-1 and the J gene is TRBJ2-4; whether TRBD1, the table's D call, matches the DNA was not checked. TRBV21-1 is a pseudogene segment. Material for sequencing was peripheral blood. This TCR was sampled from a woman aged 70-85 years with acute or convalescent COVID-19. The CDR3 region: CARGDNLAKNIQYF. The sequenced DNA: TGTGCCAGGGGGGACAACCTAGCCAAAAACATTCAGTACTTC.